One and the same sample provided the 32 T cell receptor beta chains below, sequenced in a study of cytomegalovirus exposure and HLA in healthy donors. The PCR contained 60 Vbeta and 13 Jbeta primers. The protocol was immunoSEQ multiplex PCR, while the TCRdb copy is restricted to in-frame clones and leaves out a portion. The sample lists 200,000 or so clones, around 83% occurring once. The source material was PBMCs. All receptors derive from a woman between 35 and 50 years old in good health and CMV-seronegative.

In the case of this clone: Because the CDR3's place on the DNA is in doubt, the DNA is left out and the CDR3 is given as listed by TCRdb. The chain combines TRBV28 with TRBJ1-3; TRBD1, the table's D call, lacks a check against the DNA. The CDR3 extends over 17 residues, inclusive of both ends. CDR1 MDHEN and CDR2 SYDVKM come from the germline V gene. CDR3 sequence: CASSSSTGISSGNTIYF.

This clone has only a few counts. V is TRBV7-9 and J is TRBJ2-1; D perhaps matches TRBD1 (6 bases). Trimming stripped 5 bases from V and 2 bases from J, with 13 bases between. CDR1 and CDR2 from the germline V gene are SEHNR and FQNEAQ (reference sequence). This CDR3 has 15 amino acids. CDR3 residues: CASSDRDTAYNEQFF. Here the CDR3 DNA reads TGTGCCAGCAGCGACCGGGACACTGCCTACAATGAGCAGTTCTTC.

The V gene is TRBV10-1, the J gene TRBJ2-3, with D unclear. The V gene lost 4 bases and the J gene lost 4 bases, with 12 bases spanning the gap. Germline lookup yields CDR1 WNHNN and CDR2 SYGVQD (reference sequence). CDR3 length: 14 residues. CDR3 protein: CASSAAGDADTQYF. The CDR3, as DNA: TGCGCCAGCAGTGCGGCAGGCGATGCAGATACGCAGTATTTT.

This chain links TRBV6-1 with TRBJ2-3, with D unresolved. The CDR3 loop spans 15 amino acids. Germline assignment: CDR1 MNHNS and CDR2 SASEGT. The germline V and J ends were trimmed by 1 base and 0 bases, with 8 bases remaining between them. The DNA for the CDR3 is TGTGCCAGCAGTGAAGAGAGCTCTAGCACAGATACGCAGTATTTT. Its translation: CASSEESSSTDTQYF.

This chain connects TRBV10-3 to TRBJ1-2, with 7 bases identical to TRBD1. The V segment lost 0 bases and the J segment 1 base; nucleotides outside the gene matches: 11. The CDR3 has 18 residues. The germline V gene encodes CDR1 ENHRY and CDR2 SYGVKD. In DNA form, the CDR3 reads TGTGCCATCAGTGAGTCTGAGGGGGCGCGATTAAGTAACTATGGCTACACCTTC. Translation gives CAISESEGARLSNYGYTF.

This chain links TRBV27 with TRBJ2-7, with 7 bases aligning to TRBD2. The CDR3 runs to 16 residues. V lost 3 bases to trimming and J lost 4 bases; unmatched junction nucleotides: 12. CDR1 and CDR2 from the germline V gene are MNHEY and SMNVEV (reference sequence). CDR3 sequence: CASSLLLSGIGYEQYF. As DNA, the CDR3 is TGTGCCAGCAGTTTGTTATTGAGCGGGATAGGATACGAGCAGTACTTC.

The sample holds a few counts of this clone. The V call is TRBV19, the J call TRBJ2-1; 13 bases are shared with TRBD2. Germline CDR1 reads LNHDA; CDR2 reads SQIVND (reference sequence). Trimming removed 5 bases from V and 10 bases from J; junction bases left unmatched: 11. There are 16 residues in the CDR3. The CDR3 nucleotides read TGTGCCAGTAGTTCAGGAGGGACTAGCGGGATCGGGGAGCAGTTCTTC. Its translation is CASSSGGTSGIGEQFF.

The V and J genes are TRBV4-2 and TRBJ2-7; TRBD2 might be the D (5 bases). CDR3 length: 17 amino acids. Germline V gives CDR1 LGHNA, CDR2 YNFKEQ. The V gene lost 0 bases and the J gene lost 0 bases, with 15 bases spanning the gap. The CDR3 spells CASSQDPSGASSYEQYF. CDR3 nucleotide sequence: TGTGCCAGCAGCCAAGATCCCAGCGGTGCCAGCTCCTACGAGCAGTACTTC.

The genes are TRBV11-2 and TRBJ2-3; TRBD2 matches at 9 bases. Trimming removed 2 bases from V and 7 bases from J; junction bases left unmatched: 7. Germline values: CDR1 SGHAT, CDR2 FQNNGV. The CDR3 is 15 amino acids. The DNA for the CDR3 is TGTGCCAGCAGCTTAAGGCGGGAGGGGGGGAATACGCAGTATTTT. This codes for CASSLRREGGNTQYF.

In this sample, this clone turned up once. This sequence joins TRBV19 and TRBJ2-5, with a possible D match to TRBD1 (5 bases). TRBJ2-7 explains the end of the DNA better; the J call may be wrong. The CDR3 consists of 14 residues. In germline, CDR1 is LNHDA, CDR2 SQIVND (reference sequence). DNA of the CDR3: TGTGCCAGTAGTGTGCAGGGTCTTCACTACGAGCAGTACTTC. Protein product: CASSVQGLHYEQYF.

The chain joins TRBV6-1 to TRBJ1-2, with 8 bases identical to TRBD1. CDR1 MNHNS and CDR2 SASEGT come from the germline V gene. Losses at the gene ends were 3 bases for V and 2 bases for J; bases not matched to a gene: 5. This CDR3 comprises 15 residues. This chain's CDR3 is CASSDVQGVNYGYTF. Written as DNA, the CDR3 is TGTGCCAGCAGTGATGTACAGGGGGTAAACTATGGCTACACCTTC.

This rearrangement joins TRBV5-6 to TRBJ2-5, with a possible D match to TRBD1 (6 bases). The germline V gene has CDR1 SGHDT and CDR2 YYEEEE. This CDR3 has 14 amino acids. The V and J ends lost 3 bases and 1 base respectively, with 10 bases between them. CDR3 sequence: CASSYVDSQETQYF. In DNA, the CDR3 is TGTGCCAGCAGCTATGTGGACAGCCAAGAGACCCAGTACTTC.

The rearrangement uses TRBV18 and TRBJ2-1, with 7 bases fitting TRBD2. The CDR3 is 13 residues long. Per the germline V gene, CDR1 is KGHSH and CDR2 is LQKENI. The V and J ends lost 2 bases and 15 bases, in that order; junction bases with no gene match: 10. CDR3 loop: CASSPGFGAGWFF. CDR3 bases: TGTGCCAGCTCACCAGGGTTCGGAGCGGGATGGTTCTTC. Combining the CDR3 with reference TRBV18 and TRBJ2-1 gives the whole variable domain NAGVMQNPRHLVRRRGQEARLRCSPMKGHSHVYWYRQLPEEGLKFMVYLQKENIIDESGMPKERFSAEFPKEGPSILRIQQVVRGDSAAYFCASSPGFGAGWFFGPGTRLTVL.

The V gene is TRBV19, the J gene TRBJ1-1; possibly TRBD1 for D (6 bases). V was clipped by 6 bases and J by 4 bases, with 15 bases between them. The CDR3 covers 14 residues. Germline V gives CDR1 LNHDA, CDR2 SQIVND (reference sequence). This chain's CDR3 is CASRQTGVSTEAFF. As DNA, the CDR3 is TGTGCCAGTAGGCAGACAGGAGTTAGCACTGAAGCTTTCTTT.

The CDR3 sequence: CASSPPRLVHEQYF. The CDR3 DNA follows: TGTGCCAGCAGCCCACCACGCCTAGTTCACGAGCAGTACTTC. The chain employs TRBV7-9 and TRBJ2-7; D is uncertain. Germline V lookup: CDR1 SEHNR, CDR2 FQNEAQ (reference sequence). V was clipped by 5 bases and J by 5 bases, with 16 bases between them. The CDR3 spans 14 residues.

The chain carries TRBV5-6 and TRBJ2-1, with 8 nucleotides matching TRBD2. The CDR3 runs to 15 residues. The trim removed 5 bases at V and 10 bases at J, leaving 14 bases unmatched. Per the germline V gene, CDR1 is SGHDT and CDR2 is YYEEEE. The CDR3 spells CASSFSGEWGGEQFF. The CDR3 nucleotides are TGTGCCAGCAGTTTTAGCGGGGAATGGGGGGGGGAGCAGTTCTTC.

The CDR3 nucleotides read TGTGCCAGCAGTGATCGGGCAGGGGACGGCTACACCTTC. It translates to CASSDRAGDGYTF. The rearrangement uses TRBV2 and TRBJ1-2, with TRBD1 as a possible D gene (6 bases). The germline V gene has CDR1 SNHLY and CDR2 FYNNEI. Trimming cost V 3 bases and J 8 bases, with 13 bases left between them. The CDR3 has 13 amino acids.

This chain connects TRBV7-6 to TRBJ2-1; possible D gene TRBD2, 5 bases. V lost 4 bases, J lost 8 bases, and 12 bases lay in between. This CDR3 has 13 residues. Germline V gene sequence: CDR1 SGHVS, CDR2 FNYEAQ. The CDR3 DNA reads TGTGCCAGCAGCTATTCGGGGTCCCATGAGCAGTTCTTC. Translated, it gives CASSYSGSHEQFF. The full variable domain, in which reference TRBV7-6 and TRBJ2-1 provide the parts outside the CDR3, is GAGVSQSPRYKVTKRGQDVALRCDPISGHVSLYWYRQALGQGPEFLTYFNYEAQQDKSGLPNDRFSAERPEGSISTLTIQRTEQRDSAMYRCASSYSGSHEQFFGPGTRLTVL.

This clone was seen a handful of times. The gene calls are TRBV19 and TRBJ2-7; TRBD2 agrees at 13 bases. V gave up 5 bases and J gave up 4 bases; unmatched junction bases: 8. Germline loops: CDR1 LNHDA, CDR2 SQIVND (reference sequence). This CDR3 has 16 amino acids. The CDR3 loop reads CASSETSGRVFYEQYF. In nucleotides, the CDR3 is TGTGCCAGTAGTGAAACTAGCGGGAGGGTTTTTTACGAGCAGTACTTC.

V usage is TRBV28 and J usage is TRBJ1-2, with 8 bases aligning to TRBD1. This CDR3 spans 14 amino acids. Germline V lookup: CDR1 MDHEN, CDR2 SYDVKM. Trimming removed 9 bases from V and 8 bases from J; junction bases left unmatched: 14. Written as DNA, the CDR3 is TGTGCCAGTCGATCCGGGACAGGACTTGGAGGCTACACCTTC. Protein: CASRSGTGLGGYTF.

The chain uses TRBV29-1 and TRBJ1-2; 8 bases fit TRBD1. This CDR3 contains 13 residues. Germline CDR1 and CDR2: SQVTM and ANQGSEA. Trimming at V came to 7 bases and at J to 1 base, leaving 5 bases not matched to a gene. CDR3 sequence: CSADRGGNYGYTF. The CDR3 DNA follows: TGCAGCGCAGACAGGGGAGGTAACTATGGCTACACCTTC.

The chain employs TRBV5-8 and TRBJ1-5, with TRBD1 matching 7 bases. Trimming removed 2 bases from V and 7 bases from J; junction bases left unmatched: 9. CDR1 and CDR2 from the germline V gene are SGHTS and YDEGEE. This CDR3 spans 15 amino acids. The CDR3 nucleotides are TGTGCCAGCAGCTTACCACAGGGGAGTGCCCAGCCCCAGCATTTT. Translated, it gives CASSLPQGSAQPQHF.

In its sample, this clone was seen a few times. CDR3 residues: CASSLAYLEGSYEQYF. As DNA, the CDR3 is TGTGCCAGCAGCTTGGCGTATCTGGAGGGCTCCTACGAGCAGTACTTC. The chain is built from TRBV5-5 and TRBJ2-7, with a weak D call TRBD2 (6 bases). CDR3 size: 16 residues. V lost 0 bases, J lost 0 bases, and 13 bases lay in between. CDR1 is SGHKS, CDR2 YYEKEE, per germline (reference sequence).

The chain links TRBV4-1 to TRBJ1-2, with 8 bases that match TRBD1. The ends lost 5 bases at V and 4 bases at J; junction bases unmatched: 6. CDR1 MGHRA and CDR2 YSYEKL come from the germline V gene. The length of the CDR3 is 14 residues. CDR3 protein: CASSSGGVTYGYTF. The CDR3 region has the DNA TGCGCCAGCAGCTCAGGGGGCGTAACCTATGGCTACACCTTC.

V gene TRBV18 combines with J gene TRBJ1-1; TRBD1 matches at 7 bases. J lost 3 bases, V lost 4 bases, and 2 bases had no gene match. Germline loops: CDR1 KGHSH, CDR2 LQKENI. This CDR3 is 13 amino acids long. CDR3 coding DNA: TGTGCCAGCTCACTACAGGGGTACACTGAAGCTTTCTTT. Encoded protein: CASSLQGYTEAFF.

This clone was seen more than once but under ten times. The chain employs TRBV28 and TRBJ2-1, with 8 bases aligning to TRBD1. J lost 0 bases, V lost 3 bases, and 13 bases had no gene match. CDR1 is MDHEN, CDR2 SYDVKM, per germline. The CDR3 contains 19 residues. Here the CDR3 reads CASSFLRTGRKSSYNEQFF. The CDR3 DNA is TGTGCCAGCAGTTTTCTGAGGACAGGGCGTAAGAGCTCCTACAATGAGCAGTTCTTC.

The chain links TRBV5-1 to TRBJ2-2, with D tentatively TRBD1 (5 bases). V was clipped by 6 bases and J by 0 bases, with 9 bases between them. The V gene's germline CDR1 is SGHRS and CDR2 YFSETQ. CDR3 length equals 14 residues. CDR3 in amino acids: CASKGFTNTGELFF. As DNA, the CDR3 is TGCGCCAGCAAGGGGTTTACGAACACCGGGGAGCTGTTTTTT.

V is TRBV7-9 and J is TRBJ2-2; D might be TRBD1 (5 bases). V lost 2 bases and J lost 1, with 5 bases in between. CDR3 length: 14 amino acids. In germline, CDR1 is SEHNR, CDR2 FQNEAQ (reference sequence). The CDR3 is CASSLTGNTGELFF. CDR3 in DNA: TGTGCCAGCAGCTTAACAGGGAACACCGGGGAGCTGTTTTTT.

The chain recombines TRBV10-1 with TRBJ2-7, with 8 bases identical to TRBD2. This CDR3 contains 16 residues. The germline V gene encodes CDR1 WNHNN and CDR2 SYGVQD (reference sequence). J was trimmed by 3 bases and V by 4 bases; bases with no gene match: 11. DNA for the CDR3: TGCGCCAGCAGTGGTCGGCGGGAGGCAACCAGCTACGAGCAGTACTTC. This encodes CASSGRREATSYEQYF.

This clone appeared once. The V and J genes are TRBV28 and TRBJ2-3, with TRBD1 as a possible D gene (5 bases). Germline CDR1 and CDR2: MDHEN and SYDVKM. The CDR3 is 15 amino acids. Trimming cost V 2 bases and J 2 bases, with 11 bases left between them. CDR3 residues: CASSLPTGFTDTQYF. DNA of the CDR3: TGTGCCAGCAGTTTACCCACAGGTTTCACAGATACGCAGTATTTT.

The rearrangement uses TRBV5-4 and TRBJ2-5, with TRBD2 matching 8 bases. This CDR3 has 15 amino acids. Germline V gives CDR1 SGHNT, CDR2 YYREEE (reference sequence). The V gene end was trimmed by 3 bases and the J gene end by 5 bases; junction bases not matched to a gene: 9. The CDR3 DNA reads TGTGCCAGCAGCTCGACTAAAGCGGGAGCGGAGACCCAGTACTTC. Translation gives CASSSTKAGAETQYF.

The CDR3 spells CASSFQLAGVGELFF. The CDR3 DNA sequence: TGTGCCAGCAGCTTCCAACTAGCGGGAGTCGGGGAGCTGTTTTTT. This chain links TRBV7-6 with TRBJ2-2, with TRBD2 identical over 11 bases. The CDR3 sequence is 15 residues long. Germline loops: CDR1 SGHVS, CDR2 FNYEAQ. V trimming: 3 bases; J trimming: 7 bases; junction bases outside the gene matches: 4.